The 19 T cell receptor beta chains below all came from one sample that was sequenced in a study of cytomegalovirus exposure and HLA in healthy donors. The study ran its PCR with 60 Vbeta and 13 Jbeta primers. TCRdb's table, derived via immunoSEQ multiplex PCR, lists solely in-frame clones and lacks some. The repertoire holds approximately 100,000 clones, over 60% seen once, with 11% in the top ten. Specimen: PBMCs. The receptor source for this set is a man aged 35-49 years in good health and CMV-seropositive.

The V call is TRBV5-3, the J call TRBJ1-1, with 7 bases matching TRBD1. TRBV5-3 is annotated as an ORF whose role is uncertain. Trimming removed 4 bases from V and 3 bases from J; junction bases left unmatched: 6. This CDR3 comprises 14 residues. This CDR3 is CARSGRQGYTEAFF. The CDR3 region has the DNA TGTGCCAGAAGCGGGAGACAGGGCTACACTGAAGCTTTCTTT.

The chain employs TRBV11-1 and TRBJ2-1; 8 nucleotides align to TRBD1. The CDR3 loop spans 16 amino acids. Germline V gives CDR1 SGHAT, CDR2 FQDESV (reference sequence). V gave up 1 base and J gave up 2 bases; unmatched junction bases: 4. The CDR3 sequence is CASSLETGVTYNEQFF. In DNA form, the CDR3 reads TGTGCCAGCAGCTTAGAGACAGGGGTAACCTACAATGAGCAGTTCTTC.

This clone was observed a few times. Other nucleotide sequences from this sample produce the same CDR3. V and J are TRBV28 and TRBJ1-1; 8 nucleotides agree with TRBD1. V lost 6 bases and J lost 4; bases outside the gene matches: 4. The CDR3 loop spans 13 amino acids. Per the germline V gene, CDR1 is MDHEN and CDR2 is SYDVKM. CDR3 sequence (DNA): TGTGCCAGCAGGCTAACAGGGGGCACTGAAGCTTTCTTT. This encodes CASRLTGGTEAFF.

The chain joins TRBV5-6 to TRBJ1-1; D gene unclear. V was trimmed by 0 bases and J by 2 bases, leaving 8 bases between them. CDR3 length: 14 amino acids. Germline CDR1 is SGHDT and CDR2 is YYEEEE. In DNA form, the CDR3 reads TGTGCCAGCAGCTTGGTTTCCCCTAACACTGAAGCTTTCTTT. Residues: CASSLVSPNTEAFF.

This clone has a single count. The chain carries TRBV9 and TRBJ1-2; the match to TRBD1 covers 7 bases. V was clipped by 3 bases and J by 3 bases; unmatched bases: 11. This CDR3 has 16 residues. From germline, CDR1 is SGDLS and CDR2 YYNGEE. CDR3 protein: CASSASSQGEDYGYTF. The CDR3, as DNA: TGTGCCAGCAGCGCCTCATCTCAGGGGGAAGACTATGGCTACACCTTC.

The sample holds one count of this clone. The chain couples TRBV28 to TRBJ2-7, with TRBD1 as a possible D gene (6 bases). CDR1 and CDR2 from the germline V gene are MDHEN and SYDVKM. V was clipped by 2 bases and J by 5 bases, with 19 bases between them. The CDR3 runs 16 residues. CDR3 sequence (DNA): TGTGCCAGCAGTTTACCCCAGGGGCGGATTACCCACGAGCAGTACTTC. It translates to CASSLPQGRITHEQYF. Looking up the rest from reference TRBV28 and TRBJ2-7 gives the full variable domain: DVKVTQSSRYLVKRTGEKVFLECVQDMDHENMFWYRQDPGLGLRLIYFSYDVKMKEKGDIPEGYSVSREKKERFSLILESASTNQTSMYLCASSLPQGRITHEQYFGPGTRLTVT.

In this sample, this clone turned up once. The J gene is TRBJ2-3, the V gene TRBV5-1; D unclear. Per the germline V gene, CDR1 is SGHRS and CDR2 is YFSETQ. Trimming cost V 3 bases and J 1 base, with 9 bases left between them. This CDR3 contains 14 residues. The CDR3 loop reads CASSSPPRTDTQYF. Written as DNA, the CDR3 is TGCGCCAGCAGCTCTCCTCCTCGCACAGATACGCAGTATTTT.

Here the CDR3 reads CASSSQDSQETQYF. The CDR3 coding sequence is TGCGCCAGCAGCTCGCAGGACAGCCAAGAGACCCAGTACTTC. The chain carries TRBV5-1 and TRBJ2-5, with a tentative D call TRBD1 (6 bases). V was shortened by 3 bases and J by 1 base, with 10 bases between the two germline ends. The CDR3 is 14 residues long. The germline V gene has CDR1 SGHRS and CDR2 YFSETQ.

The chain joins TRBV5-1 to TRBJ1-6; 8 bases are a match to TRBD1. CDR1 is SGHRS, CDR2 YFSETQ, per germline. The CDR3 is 15 amino acids. V was pared by 3 bases and J by 7 bases, with 6 bases of the junction left unmatched. CDR3 loop: CASSSQGAINSPLHF. The CDR3 coding sequence is TGCGCCAGCAGCTCCCAGGGGGCTATAAATTCACCCCTCCACTTT.

V gene TRBV23-1 combines with J gene TRBJ2-3, with 12 nucleotides matching TRBD2. TRBV23-1 is annotated as an ORF whose role is uncertain. V dropped 4 bases and J dropped 4; count of bases not matched to a gene: 9. CDR3 length equals 17 residues. The CDR3 DNA sequence: TGCGCCAGCAGTCTAGACCTAGCGGGGGGGCGGGCAGATACGCAGTATTTT. This sequence encodes CASSLDLAGGRADTQYF.

V usage is TRBV7-2 and J usage is TRBJ2-1; D may be TRBD1 (6 bases). The V end was cut by 6 bases, the J end by 5 bases, with 20 bases between. This CDR3 has 16 amino acids. The germline CDR1 and CDR2 sequences are SGHTA and FQGNSA. The CDR3 spells CASSSQGRYVDNEQFF. The CDR3 DNA reads as TGTGCCAGCAGTTCTCAGGGGCGCTATGTGGACAATGAGCAGTTCTTC. Complete variable domain (other parts from reference TRBV7-2 and TRBJ2-1): GAGVSQSPSNKVTEKGKDVELRCDPISGHTALYWYRQSLGQGLEFLIYFQGNSAPDKSGLPSDRFSAERTGGSVSTLTIQRTQQEDSAVYLCASSSQGRYVDNEQFFGPGTRLTVL.

J is TRBJ1-4 and V is TRBV4-3; 11 bases are a match to TRBD1. This CDR3 contains 17 residues. V gave up 3 bases and J gave up 0 bases; unmatched junction bases: 3. Germline CDR1 and CDR2: LGHNA and YSLEER. The CDR3 DNA reads as TGCGCCAGCAGCCACCCGGGACAGGGGGCAACTAATGAAAAACTGTTTTTT. This translates into CASSHPGQGATNEKLFF.

The chain uses TRBV7-2 and TRBJ1-2, with a tentative D call TRBD1 (5 bases). This CDR3 spans 15 amino acids. Trimming cost V 2 bases and J 4 bases, with 14 bases left between them. Germline V CDR1 and CDR2: SGHTA, FQGNSA. The CDR3 nucleotides are TGTGCCAGCAGCTTAAATGGGGCAGGACCCTATGGCTACACCTTC. Encoded protein: CASSLNGAGPYGYTF. The variable domain in full, completed from reference TRBV7-2 and TRBJ1-2, reads GAGVSQSPSNKVTEKGKDVELRCDPISGHTALYWYRQSLGQGLEFLIYFQGNSAPDKSGLPSDRFSAERTGGSVSTLTIQRTQQEDSAVYLCASSLNGAGPYGYTFGSGTRLTVV.

The CDR3 protein is CASSLRTGSPEAFF. The CDR3 DNA reads as TGTGCCAGCAGCTTGAGGACAGGATCCCCTGAAGCTTTCTTT. The chain is built from TRBV7-2 and TRBJ1-1; 7 nucleotides match TRBD1. The CDR3 covers 14 residues. Unmatched junction bases numbered 7, after V lost 3 bases and J lost 6 bases. Germline V gives CDR1 SGHTA, CDR2 FQGNSA.

The rearrangement uses TRBV5-6 and TRBJ2-7; D gene ambiguous. The CDR3 length is 16 residues. Germline loops: CDR1 SGHDT, CDR2 YYEEEE. The germline V and J ends were trimmed by 1 base and 0 bases, with 14 bases remaining between them. The CDR3 region is CASSLYTRTNSYEQYF. Written as DNA, the CDR3 is TGTGCCAGCAGCTTGTACACCAGAACGAACTCCTACGAGCAGTACTTC.

The chain uses TRBV5-1 and TRBJ1-4; 8 bases line up with TRBD1. This CDR3 has 17 amino acids. Looked up from germline, CDR1 is SGHRS and CDR2 is YFSETQ. J gave up 7 bases and V 3 bases, and 14 bases lay outside the gene matches. CDR3 sequence reads: CASSSVPGQVVGEKLFF. CDR3 nucleotide sequence: TGCGCCAGCAGCTCGGTCCCGGGACAGGTTGTCGGTGAAAAACTGTTTTTT.

This clone has a single count. The rearrangement uses TRBV6-6 and TRBJ2-7; maybe TRBD1 (5 bases). CDR3 length equals 13 residues. Trimming took 7 bases from V and 5 from J, leaving 15 bases between them. From germline, CDR1 is MNHNY and CDR2 SVGAGI (reference sequence). CDR3 sequence: CASTQVQADEQYF. The CDR3 DNA sequence: TGTGCCAGCACCCAAGTACAGGCGGACGAGCAGTACTTC.

The CDR3 nucleotides read TGTGCCACCACACCTCTGGCGGGGGCTACCAATGAGCAGTTCTTC. It is translated as CATTPLAGATNEQFF. The chain is built from TRBV6-4 and TRBJ2-1; the D gene is possibly TRBD2 (7 bases). CDR1 and CDR2 from the germline V gene are MRHNA and SNTAGT. V was cut by 10 bases and J by 6 bases, with 22 bases left in between. This CDR3 spans 15 amino acids.

The V and J genes are TRBV7-8 and TRBJ2-7; a possible D gene is TRBD1 (5 bases). This CDR3 is 14 amino acids long. The V gene's germline CDR1 is SGHVS and CDR2 FQNEAQ. Trimming removed 5 bases at V and 0 bases at J, with 11 bases between. The CDR3 spells CASSQGRSSYEQYF. In DNA, the CDR3 is TGTGCCAGCAGCCAGGGTAGGAGCTCCTACGAGCAGTACTTC.